The 3 T cell receptor beta chains reported below all come from one sample, sequenced in a study of blood T cell repertoires in COVID-19. Sequencing was performed with immunoSEQ multiplex PCR; in TCRdb, only in-frame clones are kept and a portion is missing. The profile shows 110,000 or so clones, over 70% of them singletons. Sequenced: peripheral blood. These TCRs come from a man between 45 and 60 years old with acute or convalescent COVID-19.

The V gene is TRBV28, the J gene TRBJ2-5, with D possibly TRBD2 on 6 matching bases. The V and J ends lost 3 bases and 4 bases respectively, with 18 bases between them. This CDR3 spans 16 amino acids. Per the germline V gene, CDR1 is MDHEN and CDR2 is SYDVKM. CDR3 in DNA: TGTGCCAGCAGTTTCATTGGAAGGACTAAGGGAGAGACCCAGTACTTC. It specifies CASSFIGRTKGETQYF.

This clone was found a few times. J is TRBJ1-5 and V is TRBV2; D gene uncertain. Germline V gives CDR1 SNHLY, CDR2 FYNNEI. The CDR3 covers 15 residues. V gave up 6 bases and J gave up 0 bases, with 12 bases separating them. The CDR3 is CASRREPNSNQPQHF. The CDR3, as DNA: TGTGCCAGCAGGCGGGAGCCGAATAGCAATCAGCCCCAGCATTTT.

The V call is TRBV6-1, the J call TRBJ2-5; 10 bases agree with TRBD2. CDR1 is MNHNS, CDR2 SASEGT, per germline. After removal of 2 bases from V and 4 bases from J, the junction contained 4 bases not matched to a gene. This CDR3 contains 15 residues. The CDR3 sequence is CASSESGGAGETQYF. The CDR3 DNA follows: TGTGCCAGCAGTGAAAGCGGGGGGGCAGGAGAGACCCAGTACTTC.